This TCR beta chain originates from a study of prognosis after radiotherapy for stage I lung cancer. On the study more broadly: Delivery of radiotherapy was by SBRT in 3 to 5 fractions at a biologically effective dose of at least 100 Gy.

This CDR3 region has 15 residues. The V end lost 5 bases, the J end lost 1 base, and 14 bases lay between the germline ends. Germline V lookup: CDR1 KGHSH, CDR2 LQKENI. There were around 6 milliliters of peripheral blood drawn at each of two time points. Genomic DNA was subjected to two-round multiplex PCR for amplification of TCR beta CDR3. During first-round PCR, primers specific to each TRBV and TRBJ gene were used. TCRdb reprocessed the multiplex PCR reads with MiXCR, giving one entry per CDR3 protein. The sample holds 38,000 or so distinct CDR3 sequences, around 22% seen once. This clonotype was seen at least ten times.

The J gene is TRBJ1-1, the V gene TRBV18; D is uncertain. The sequencing used PBMCs, collected before or after stereotactic body radiation therapy (not recorded which). This sequence was found in a donor over 45 with non-small cell lung cancer. CDR3 sequence (DNA): TGTGCCAGCTCAAATAACGGTCTGTCGAACACTGAAGCTTTCTTT. Its translation: CASSNNGLSNTEAFF.